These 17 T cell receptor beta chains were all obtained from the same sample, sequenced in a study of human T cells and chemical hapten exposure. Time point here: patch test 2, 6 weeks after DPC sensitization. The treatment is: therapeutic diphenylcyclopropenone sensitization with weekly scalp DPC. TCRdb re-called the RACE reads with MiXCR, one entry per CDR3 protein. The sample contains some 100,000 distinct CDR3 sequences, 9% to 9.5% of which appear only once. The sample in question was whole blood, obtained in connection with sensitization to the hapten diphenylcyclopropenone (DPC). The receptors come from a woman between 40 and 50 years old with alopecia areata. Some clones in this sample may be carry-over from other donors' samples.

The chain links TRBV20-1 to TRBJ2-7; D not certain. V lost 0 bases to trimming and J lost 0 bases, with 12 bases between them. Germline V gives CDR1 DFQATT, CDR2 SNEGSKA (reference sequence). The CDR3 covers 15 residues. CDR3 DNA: TGCAGTGCTAGAGACGAGAGACGGTTCTCCTACGAGCAGTACTTC. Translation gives CSARDERRFSYEQYF.

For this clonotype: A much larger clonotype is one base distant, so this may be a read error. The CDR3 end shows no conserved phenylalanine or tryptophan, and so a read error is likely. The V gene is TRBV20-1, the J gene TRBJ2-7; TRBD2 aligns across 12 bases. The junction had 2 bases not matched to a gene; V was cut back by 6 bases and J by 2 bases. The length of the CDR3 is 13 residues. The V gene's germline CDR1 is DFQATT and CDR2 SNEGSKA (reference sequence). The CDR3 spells CSARTSGTYEQYL. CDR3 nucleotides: TGCAGTGCCCGGACTAGCGGGACCTACGAGCAGTACCTC.

The DNA for the CDR3 is TGTGCCAGCTTTTCAGGGGCCAACGTCCTGACTTTC. Protein product: CASFSGANVLTF. V usage is TRBV28 and J usage is TRBJ2-6, with D unclear. Germline-derived CDR1 and CDR2 are MDHEN and SYDVKM. V dropped 8 bases and J dropped 4 bases, with 6 bases sitting between them. The CDR3 is made up of 12 amino acids.

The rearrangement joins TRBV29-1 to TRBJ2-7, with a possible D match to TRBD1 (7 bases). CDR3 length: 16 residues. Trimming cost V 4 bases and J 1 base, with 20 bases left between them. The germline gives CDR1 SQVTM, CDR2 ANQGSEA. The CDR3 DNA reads TGCAGCGTTGCAGCCCGGAGGGGGCCTCAATCCTACGAGCAGTACTTC. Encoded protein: CSVAARRGPQSYEQYF.

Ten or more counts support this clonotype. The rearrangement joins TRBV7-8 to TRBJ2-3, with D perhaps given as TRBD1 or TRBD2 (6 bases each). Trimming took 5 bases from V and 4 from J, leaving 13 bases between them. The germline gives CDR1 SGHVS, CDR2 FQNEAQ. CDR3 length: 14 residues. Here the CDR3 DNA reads TGTGCCAGCAGCCGGGGGCGGGGAGCAGATACGCAGTATTTT. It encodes CASSRGRGADTQYF.

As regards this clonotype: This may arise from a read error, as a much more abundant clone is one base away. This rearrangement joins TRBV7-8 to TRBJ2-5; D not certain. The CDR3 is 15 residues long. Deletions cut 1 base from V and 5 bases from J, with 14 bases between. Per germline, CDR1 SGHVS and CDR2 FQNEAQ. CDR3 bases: TGTGCCAGCAGCTTAGTTTGGACCCTCGGGGAGACCCAGTACTTC. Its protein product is CASSLVWTLGETQYF.

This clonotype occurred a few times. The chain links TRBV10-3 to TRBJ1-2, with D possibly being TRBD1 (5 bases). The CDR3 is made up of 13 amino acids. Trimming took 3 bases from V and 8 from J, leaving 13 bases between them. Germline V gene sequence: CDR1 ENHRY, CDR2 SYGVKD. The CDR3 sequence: CAISEGRDDGYTF. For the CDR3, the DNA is TGTGCCATCAGTGAAGGTCGGGACGACGGCTACACCTTC.

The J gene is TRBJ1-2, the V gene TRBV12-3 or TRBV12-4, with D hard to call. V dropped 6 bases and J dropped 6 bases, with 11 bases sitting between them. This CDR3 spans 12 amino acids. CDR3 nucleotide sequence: TGTGCCAGCAGCTGGACGGGAAATGGCTACACCTTC. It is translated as CASSWTGNGYTF.

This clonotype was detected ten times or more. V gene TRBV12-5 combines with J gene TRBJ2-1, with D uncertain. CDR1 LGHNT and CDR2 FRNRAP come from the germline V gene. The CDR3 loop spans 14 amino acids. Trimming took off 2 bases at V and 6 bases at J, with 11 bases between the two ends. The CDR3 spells CASGLSLSINEQFF. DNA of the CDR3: TGTGCTAGTGGTTTGTCCCTTTCAATCAATGAGCAGTTCTTC.

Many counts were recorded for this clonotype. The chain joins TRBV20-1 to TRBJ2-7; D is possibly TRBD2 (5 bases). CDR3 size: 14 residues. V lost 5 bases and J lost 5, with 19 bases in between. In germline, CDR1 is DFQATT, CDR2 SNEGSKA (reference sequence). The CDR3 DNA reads TGCAGTGCTCAGAGAACTAGGACTGTCGACGAGCAGTACTTC. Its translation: CSAQRTRTVDEQYF.

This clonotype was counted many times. CDR3 protein: CASTMEAGQETQYF. The DNA of the CDR3 is TGTGCCAGCACCATGGAGGCGGGCCAAGAGACCCAGTACTTC. The gene calls are TRBV7-9 and TRBJ2-5, with D tentatively TRBD2 (5 bases). With 7 bases removed from V and 1 base from J, the gap between germline ends came to 13 bases. Germline V gene data show CDR1 as SEHNR and CDR2 as FQNEAQ (reference sequence). CDR3 length equals 14 residues.

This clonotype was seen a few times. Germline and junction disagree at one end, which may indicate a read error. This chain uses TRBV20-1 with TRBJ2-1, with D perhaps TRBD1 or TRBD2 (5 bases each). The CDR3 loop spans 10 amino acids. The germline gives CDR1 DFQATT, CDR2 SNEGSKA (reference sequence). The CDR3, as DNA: TGCAGTGCCCCGGGACGCCCACCGATCTTC. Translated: CSAPGRPPIF.

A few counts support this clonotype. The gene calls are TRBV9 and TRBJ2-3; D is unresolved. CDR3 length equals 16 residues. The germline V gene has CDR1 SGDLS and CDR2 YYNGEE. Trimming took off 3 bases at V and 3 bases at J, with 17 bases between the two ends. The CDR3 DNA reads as TGTGCCAGCAGCGGCGGACCAGGCCCTCGGACAGATACGCAGTATTTT. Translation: CASSGGPGPRTDTQYF.

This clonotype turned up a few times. The CDR3 coding sequence is TGCAGCGTTGTTCGGCCGGTAGGATCTTACAATGAGCAGTTCTTC. Protein product: CSVVRPVGSYNEQFF. The chain carries TRBV29-1 and TRBJ2-1; D call uncertain. V was pared by 4 bases and J by 4 bases, with 17 bases between. The CDR3 totals 15 residues. Germline V gives CDR1 SQVTM, CDR2 ANQGSEA.

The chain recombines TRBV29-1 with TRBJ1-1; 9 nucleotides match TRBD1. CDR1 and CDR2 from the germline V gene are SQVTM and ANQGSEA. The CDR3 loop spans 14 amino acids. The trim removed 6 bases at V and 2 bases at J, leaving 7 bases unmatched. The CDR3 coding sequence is TGCAGCGTCGGGACAGGGACCCTTAACACTGAAGCTTTCTTT. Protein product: CSVGTGTLNTEAFF.

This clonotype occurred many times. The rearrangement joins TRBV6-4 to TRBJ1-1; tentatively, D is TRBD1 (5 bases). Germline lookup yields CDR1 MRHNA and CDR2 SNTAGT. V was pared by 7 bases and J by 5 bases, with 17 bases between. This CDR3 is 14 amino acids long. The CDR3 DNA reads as TGTGCCAGCACCGCGGGGGACCGGGGGACTGAAGCTTTCTTT. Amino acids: CASTAGDRGTEAFF.

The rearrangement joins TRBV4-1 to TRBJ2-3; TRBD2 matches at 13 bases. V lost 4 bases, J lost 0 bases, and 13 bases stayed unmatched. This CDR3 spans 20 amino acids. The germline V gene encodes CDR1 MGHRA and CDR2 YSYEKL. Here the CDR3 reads CASSRRSPRLAGGSTDTQYF. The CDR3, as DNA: TGCGCCAGCAGCCGACGAAGCCCGAGACTAGCGGGAGGAAGCACAGATACGCAGTATTTT.